The sequence of this T cell receptor (beta chain) was determined in a study of identical twins (dated by TCRdb to the mid-2010s). In the study overall: The study deep-sequenced TCR alpha and beta repertoires from monozygotic twins, unrelated adults of various ages and cord blood to test whether fetal clonotypes persist. To rule out contamination, replicate twin experiments were performed at different times with different library preparation protocols.

As encoded in the germline V gene, CDR1 is MNHNS while CDR2 is SASEGT. The CDR3 numbers 17 residues from cysteine through phenylalanine. Of the read, only the CDR3 DNA is kept; its 51 bases are in frame from base 1. V is cut back by 5 bases and J by 1 base, with 5 bases in the junction unmatched. All donors were healthy Caucasians. The twin cohort comprised three pairs of female monozygotic twins, all aged about 18 to 30 years. CD4+ and CD8+ T cell populations were isolated with positive isolation kits from Invitrogen. Library generation was performed with 5' RACE. Sequencing used an Illumina HiSeq 2000. A universal primer binding site was introduced by template switching, and a unique molecular identifier was present in the final cDNA, enabling accurate counting of TCR cDNA molecules. First-strand cDNA for TCR alpha and beta chains was synthesized from specific primers in the conserved constant-segment region. To control for contamination, every cDNA library carried two barcodes: a SMART-Mk sample barcode plus Illumina barcodes. TruSeq adapter sequences along with Illumina sample barcodes were introduced in two successive PCR steps. TCR alpha and beta cDNA libraries were sequenced on the Illumina HiSeq platform with custom primers. Turning to the authors' computational methods: Raw reads were processed with MiGEC to extract unique molecular identifiers, and MiXCR was used to determine CDR3 positions. Recombination models were inferred per individual with the repgenHMM and IGoR tools using an EM algorithm. The analysis of shared clonotypes was done with the tcR package in R, with sharing normalized by the product of cloneset sizes. To study raw recombination free of thymic and clonal selection effects, out-of-frame nonproductive sequences were analyzed. TCRdb redid the processing of the public reads, applying fastp at Q25 and MiXCR, and retained in-frame beta chains. Records with the same CDR3 protein are collapsed into one entry carrying the most frequent genes and DNA. TCRdb's processing, not the authors' own work, is the source of the V and J calls. The sample table shows a few hundred thousand distinct CDR3 sequences, and around an eighth are seen once. The ten largest make up approximately 7.9% of the sample.

Results and caveats for the whole study, not just this receptor: Abundant cord blood beta clonotypes carried fewer insertions; young adult naive repertoires showed a weaker similar trend, while memory repertoires showed none. Because the same donors could not be followed over many years, the conclusions relied on cross-sectional statistical analysis. Out-of-frame TCR alpha sharing in monozygotic twins was systematically underestimated by recombination models, whereas sharing between unrelated individuals was in agreement with the recombination models. Zero-insertion analyses could be partly confounded by invariant T cells such as MAIT and iNKT, although diverse VJ usage argued against such confounding for most clonotypes. A weaker excess of twin sharing was found in beta out-of-frame sequences because the signal-to-noise ratio was lowered by fewer shared sequences. Compared with coincidental sharing between unrelated individuals, out-of-frame TCR alpha sequences shared between twins had an excess of sequences with low generation probability.

This clonotype was detected only a few times. Its specific antigen is unknown. Qualities for individual bases were not recorded, and no much larger clone is one base off. Another study also made use of these data, one on yellow fever vaccine responses in identical twins. The second study reports: The authors reported that the T cell response to vaccination in identical twins appeared partly convergent and partly personalized. In identical twins, the study followed T cell clones that responded to the vaccine with precision.

The receptor's source is a woman aged 18-29 years in good health. The sample comprised CD8+ T cells sorted from blood. Rearrangement joined TRBV6-1 to TRBJ2-3, and TRBD2 matches 14 of the central bases. DNA sequence: TGTGCCAGCAGTCAGGGACTAGCGGGGGCCGGCACAGATACGCAGTATTTT. This sequence encodes CASSQGLAGAGTDTQYF.